This entry describes one T cell receptor (beta chain). Its antigen has not been determined. No base qualities exist here, and no much larger clone lies one base off it. Per the publication, the time point label means: baseline before first vaccination. Vaccinee samples were obtained from the UK trials COV001 and COV002, which included a single-blind randomized controlled phase 2/3 trial of AZD1222 (ChAdOx1 nCoV-19) in healthy adults. Trial participant PBMC samples were collected at day 0 and day 28 after the second dose for TCRbeta chain sequencing. This sample stems from a study of T cell responses to AZD1222 COVID-19 vaccine (dated by TCRdb to the early 2020s). With regard to the full study: AZD1222 recipients whose second dose came at about 4 weeks and those whose second dose came at about 12 weeks were combined into one group, since spike-specific TCR depth and breadth did not differ between the two schedules. A total of over 230 trial participants underwent TCR sequencing, of whom 200 to 220 had received two doses of AZD1222 and 26 had received two doses of the MenACWY control vaccine. Trial participants were enrolled by age into subgroups of 18-55, 56-69 and 70-plus years, and around 150, 29 and 61 TCR-sequenced participants, respectively, were included in these subgroups.

Broader findings and caveats from the paper: Because no day 14 peak-response samples were available, the repertoires could be characterized only after the peak T cell response. A significant rise in spike-specific TCR breadth and depth was observed after two AZD1222 doses relative to day 0 and relative to MenACWY recipients. The vaccine-associated CD4 TCRs covered the entire spike protein, and the dominant responses fell in regions 160-218 and 743-854. In the small 56-69-year group, the increase in depth fell short of significance, most likely because of low power. Participants were mostly white British, with more females than males. The authors suggested clonal diversity may have been underestimated. Nearly half of unique spike-specific TCRs reportedly recognized epitopes outside regions mutated in the B.1.351 and B.1.1.7 variants. Conclusions about previously exposed vaccinees were limited because only a handful of AZD1222 recipients were SARS-CoV-2 seropositive at baseline.

The CDR3 regions of human TCRbeta chains were analyzed by immunosequencing. The original pipeline was this. Repertoire TCRs were checked for matches against a reference library of SARS-CoV-2-specific TCRs that had been generated using the MIRA antigen-specificity platform. Breadth meant the fraction of unique TCRs that were SARS-CoV-2-associated, whereas depth meant the fraction of total T cells that were SARS-CoV-2-associated. Using the MIRA data, every spike-specific TCR was mapped to the spike region that the TCR reacted to and assigned to either a CD4 or a CD8 class. Log10-transformed breadth and depth values were compared by one-way ANOVA with Sidak's multiple comparisons tests. TCRdb's version of the immuneACCESS table is confined to in-frame rearrangements and falls short of the full clone set. An unresolved V gene accounts for under half of the shortfall where checked; the remainder is of unknown origin. From that table come the V and J calls and clone size; the DNA was used to work out D and trimming. The sample table contains over 85,000 clones; only one count was recorded for about 87% of them. Roughly 1.5% of the sample goes to the ten largest clones.

The sequence derives from an adult in good health. The sample was peripheral blood, taken on day 0 of AZD1222 vaccination.

Here the CDR3 is given as CASSPQGNTIYF. The sequenced DNA is TGTGCCAGCTCACCGCAGGGAAACACCATATATTTT. The chain links TRBV18 with TRBJ1-3; the D gene is unclear. The CDR3 sequence holds 12 residues, the cysteine and phenylalanine included. Just CDR3 DNA is preserved here, 36 bases in frame from base 1. The germline V gene sets CDR1 to KGHSH and CDR2 to LQKENI. Trimming costs V 3 bases and J 4 bases, and their ends lie 4 bases apart.